These 26 T cell receptor beta chains share one sample of origin, sequenced in a study of cytomegalovirus exposure and HLA in healthy donors (dated by TCRdb to 2016 to 2017). The library was produced with the immunoSEQ multiplex PCR assay. TCRdb mirrors the immuneACCESS table, restricted to in-frame sequences. Some clones are absent from its copies; in checked studies, under half trace to an unresolved V gene, and the reason for the others is unknown. The sample table contains about 160,000 clones; only one count was recorded for roughly 91% of them. The top ten clonotypes cover 4.2% of the sample. The sample taken for sequencing was PBMCs. These receptors were collected from a man aged 18 to 30 in good health and CMV-seropositive.

The chain is built from TRBV4-1 and TRBJ2-5; tentative D call: TRBD2 (6 bases). CDR1 is MGHRA and CDR2 is YSYEKL in the germline V gene. Trimming left V 4 bases short and J 5 bases short, with 11 bases between. The CDR3 has 13 residues. The CDR3 reads CASSPAGYETQYF. The CDR3 region has the DNA TGCGCCAGCAGCCCAGCGGGTTACGAGACCCAGTACTTC.

V is TRBV27 and J is TRBJ2-7, with 9 bases aligning to TRBD2. The CDR3 loop spans 16 amino acids. Germline CDR1 MNHEY, CDR2 SMNVEV (reference sequence). J gave up 5 bases and V 2 bases, and 10 bases lay outside the gene matches. CDR3 protein: CASSLIPGGRAHEQYF. The CDR3, as DNA: TGTGCCAGCAGTTTAATCCCAGGCGGGAGGGCCCACGAGCAGTACTTC.

This clone has only one observation. This chain joins TRBV11-3 and TRBJ1-3; D unclear. This CDR3 region has 13 residues. Germline V lookup: CDR1 SGHNT, CDR2 YENEEA. Between the trimmed V and J ends, which lost 4 bases and 4 bases, there was a span of 8 bases. The CDR3 DNA is TGTGCCAGCAGCTCCGACACCGGAAACACCATATATTTT. It translates to CASSSDTGNTIYF. Using reference TRBV11-3 and TRBJ1-3 for the parts outside the CDR3, the full variable domain is EAGVVQSPRYKIIEKKQPVAFWCNPISGHNTLYWYLQNLGQGPELLIRYENEEAVDDSQLPKDRFSAERLKGVDSTLKIQPAELGDSAVYLCASSSDTGNTIYFGEGSWLTVV.

This chain uses TRBV13 with TRBJ2-3, with D perhaps matching TRBD2 (6 bases). Germline CDR1 and CDR2: PRHDT and FYEKMQ (reference sequence). Between the trimmed V and J ends, which lost 8 bases and 2 bases, there was a span of 14 bases. CDR3 length equals 14 residues. CDR3 residues: CASALRGPTDTQYF. The CDR3 DNA is TGTGCCAGCGCCTTGCGGGGTCCCACAGATACGCAGTATTTT.

This clone has only one observation. The gene calls are TRBV27 and TRBJ2-7; TRBD2 is a possible D gene (6 bases). This CDR3 region has 15 residues. CDR1 and CDR2 (germline): MNHEY, SMNVEV (reference sequence). The ends were cut back, 4 bases at V and 3 bases at J, with 16 bases in the middle. This chain's CDR3 is CASSSKGGLDYEQYF. The CDR3 coding sequence is TGTGCCAGCAGTTCCAAGGGAGGACTTGACTACGAGCAGTACTTC.

This sequence joins TRBV28 and TRBJ2-1, with TRBD2 identical over 8 bases. Trimming took 7 bases from V and 6 from J; bases not matched to a gene: 11. Germline V gene sequence: CDR1 MDHEN, CDR2 SYDVKM. This CDR3 has 15 residues. This CDR3 reads CASITGTRGGNEQFF. The CDR3 nucleotides read TGTGCCAGCATCACCGGGACTAGAGGTGGCAATGAGCAGTTCTTC.

This clone appeared once. This chain connects TRBV5-1 to TRBJ2-7; a weak D match, TRBD2 (6 bases). CDR1 SGHRS and CDR2 YFSETQ come from the germline V gene. V was pared by 4 bases and J by 6 bases, with 17 bases between. The CDR3 runs to 14 residues. The CDR3 reads CASSPGTPGGEQYF. Here the CDR3 DNA reads TGCGCCAGCAGCCCGGGGACTCCCGGTGGCGAGCAGTACTTC. The variable domain in full, with the rest retrieved from reference TRBV5-1 and TRBJ2-7, is KAGVTQTPRYLIKTRGQQVTLSCSPISGHRSVSWYQQTPGQGLQFLFEYFSETQRNKGNFPGRFSGRQFSNSRSEMNVSTLELGDSALYLCASSPGTPGGEQYFGPGTRLTVT.

This chain links TRBV27 with TRBJ1-1, with unresolved D. Trimming removed 7 bases at V and 0 bases at J, with 9 bases between. This CDR3 has 13 amino acids. CDR1 and CDR2 (germline): MNHEY, SMNVEV (reference sequence). In DNA form, the CDR3 reads TGTGCCAGCAAGGCGGAACTGAACACTGAAGCTTTCTTT. Translation: CASKAELNTEAFF.

The chain has TRBV7-2 and TRBJ2-7, with 9 positions matching TRBD1. Germline assignment: CDR1 SGHTA and CDR2 FQGNSA. This CDR3 contains 15 residues. The V segment lost 5 bases and the J segment 7 bases; nucleotides outside the gene matches: 12. This CDR3 reads CASSAPGQGRREQYF. The CDR3 DNA sequence: TGTGCCAGCAGCGCACCGGGACAGGGAAGGCGGGAGCAGTACTTC.

This chain connects TRBV2 to TRBJ2-1; the D gene is possibly TRBD2 (7 bases). Germline assignment: CDR1 SNHLY and CDR2 FYNNEI. This CDR3 has 15 residues. V lost 6 bases and J 6 bases, leaving 18 bases between the germline ends. CDR3 nucleotide sequence: TGTGCCAGCAGCCTCGCCGGGGGGCCGGTCAATGAGCAGTTCTTC. This translates into CASSLAGGPVNEQFF. The full variable domain, with the rest looked up from reference TRBV2 and TRBJ2-1, is EPEVTQTPSHQVTQMGQEVILRCVPISNHLYFYWYRQILGQKVEFLVSFYNNEISEKSEIFDDQFSVERPDGSNFTLKIRSTKLEDSAMYFCASSLAGGPVNEQFFGPGTRLTVL.

V and J are TRBV7-2 and TRBJ1-2; no firm D call. The CDR3 loop spans 13 amino acids. The germline V gene encodes CDR1 SGHTA and CDR2 FQGNSA. Deletions cut 5 bases from V and 4 bases from J, with 11 bases between. In nucleotides, the CDR3 is TGTGCCAGCAGCCAAGAGCGGTTCTATGGCTACACCTTC. Protein: CASSQERFYGYTF.

The V and J genes are TRBV4-1 and TRBJ1-4; no firm D call. Germline loops: CDR1 MGHRA, CDR2 YSYEKL. The V and J ends lost 5 bases and 0 bases respectively, with 13 bases between them. The CDR3 sequence is 16 residues long. The DNA for the CDR3 is TGCGCCAGCAGCAAAAAAAGAGAATCAACTAATGAAAAACTGTTTTTT. Translated, it gives CASSKKRESTNEKLFF.

The J gene is TRBJ1-1, the V gene TRBV5-1; the D gene is possibly TRBD1 (5 bases). The V end was cut by 0 bases, the J end by 11 bases, with 17 bases between. The CDR3 length is 14 residues. The germline CDR1 and CDR2 sequences are SGHRS and YFSETQ. CDR3 DNA sequence: TGCGCCAGCAGCTTGGAGCATGGCGGGGGTCGCGCTTTCTTT. Translation gives CASSLEHGGGRAFF.

The CDR3 protein is CASSPRTGGGADTQYF. For the CDR3, the DNA is TGTGCCAGCAGCCCCCGGACAGGGGGAGGTGCAGATACGCAGTATTTT. J is TRBJ2-3 and V is TRBV6-6, with 10 bases matching TRBD1. The germline V gene encodes CDR1 MNHNY and CDR2 SVGAGI (reference sequence). After removal of 6 bases from V and 4 bases from J, the junction contained 10 bases not matched to a gene. The CDR3 has 16 residues.

This clone appeared once. The genes are TRBV5-1 and TRBJ2-7; 8 bases map to TRBD1. The CDR3 has 15 residues. Germline V gene sequence: CDR1 SGHRS, CDR2 YFSETQ. V lost 4 bases, J lost 2 bases, and 8 bases stayed unmatched. CDR3: CASSARTGKTYEQYF. Here the CDR3 DNA reads TGCGCCAGCAGCGCCCGGACAGGGAAAACCTACGAGCAGTACTTC.

This chain uses TRBV6-1 with TRBJ2-5; a weak D match, TRBD1 (6 bases). Trimming shortened V by 1 base and J by 4 bases, and 7 bases separated the two germline ends. The CDR3 runs to 13 residues. Germline lookup yields CDR1 MNHNS and CDR2 SASEGT. In DNA form, the CDR3 reads TGTGCCAGCAGTGAAGGGGGGCGAGAGACCCAGTACTTC. It codes for CASSEGGRETQYF.

This sequence joins TRBV6-1 and TRBJ1-4, with D unresolved. V dropped 8 bases and J dropped 5 bases, with 18 bases sitting between them. Germline loops: CDR1 MNHNS, CDR2 SASEGT. The CDR3 runs to 15 residues. The CDR3, as DNA: TGTGCCAGCCTACCTCGGGCCCCGGGGAATGAAAAACTGTTTTTT. Translated: CASLPRAPGNEKLFF.

This clone was counted once. This chain joins TRBV9 and TRBJ2-1; 10 bases align to TRBD2. Trimming removed 0 bases from V and 5 bases from J; junction bases left unmatched: 11. The CDR3 totals 18 residues. Germline values: CDR1 SGDLS, CDR2 YYNGEE. CDR3 protein: CASSVATFGTSGNNEQFF. CDR3 nucleotide sequence: TGTGCCAGCAGCGTAGCTACATTCGGTACTAGCGGGAACAATGAGCAGTTCTTC.

This sequence joins TRBV4-1 and TRBJ2-2; TRBD2 is a possible D gene (6 bases). CDR3 length: 16 residues. Per the germline V gene, CDR1 is MGHRA and CDR2 is YSYEKL. The V end lost 3 bases, the J end lost 1 base, and 12 bases lay between the germline ends. The CDR3 DNA sequence: TGCGCCAGCAGCCACCCGTGGCGGGGGAACACCGGGGAGCTGTTTTTT. This translates into CASSHPWRGNTGELFF.

CDR3 protein: CASSQVQGQETQYF. As DNA, the CDR3 is TGCGCCAGCAGCCAAGTTCAGGGCCAAGAGACCCAGTACTTC. J is TRBJ2-5 and V is TRBV4-1; a possible D gene is TRBD1 (5 bases). This CDR3 region has 14 residues. The germline gives CDR1 MGHRA, CDR2 YSYEKL. Between the trimmed V and J ends, which lost 1 base and 1 base, there was a span of 7 bases.

This chain joins TRBV2 and TRBJ2-7; D is perhaps TRBD2 (5 bases). The CDR3 has 14 amino acids. V dropped 6 bases and J dropped 0 bases, with 12 bases sitting between them. The germline V gene encodes CDR1 SNHLY and CDR2 FYNNEI. The CDR3 DNA is TGTGCCAGCAGGGGCTCGGGGAACTCCTACGAGCAGTACTTC. This gives the protein CASRGSGNSYEQYF.

The genes are TRBV18 and TRBJ1-1; 8 bases match TRBD1. The CDR3 loop spans 13 amino acids. The germline gives CDR1 KGHSH, CDR2 LQKENI. J gave up 7 bases and V 3 bases, and 4 bases lay outside the gene matches. The CDR3 region is CASSPDRDVEAFF. CDR3 DNA sequence: TGTGCCAGCTCACCGGACAGGGATGTTGAAGCTTTCTTT.

This chain links TRBV4-2 with TRBJ2-1; 15 positions match TRBD2. The CDR3 loop spans 19 amino acids. Unmatched junction bases numbered 7, after V lost 4 bases and J lost 0 bases. Germline-derived CDR1 and CDR2 are LGHNA and YNFKEQ. Here the CDR3 reads CASSPGLAGGQSSYNEQFF. Written as DNA, the CDR3 is TGTGCCAGCAGCCCCGGACTAGCGGGAGGGCAGAGCTCCTACAATGAGCAGTTCTTC.

The chain couples TRBV7-6 to TRBJ2-7; weak D call: TRBD1 (6 bases). V lost 5 bases and J 2 bases, leaving 10 bases between the germline ends. This CDR3 has 13 residues. In germline, CDR1 is SGHVS, CDR2 FNYEAQ. The CDR3 is CASSQDRTYEQYF. CDR3 sequence (DNA): TGTGCCAGCAGCCAGGACAGAACCTACGAGCAGTACTTC.

The CDR3 DNA is TGTGCCAGCAGCTCCCCGGGGAGCCATGAGCAGTTCTTC. It translates to CASSSPGSHEQFF. The chain couples TRBV11-2 to TRBJ2-1, with a possible D match to TRBD2 (5 bases). The germline V gene encodes CDR1 SGHAT and CDR2 FQNNGV. The CDR3 is 13 residues long. V was trimmed by 4 bases and J by 8 bases, leaving 12 bases between them.

The table lists this clone with a count of one. This chain links TRBV15 with TRBJ2-7; D is undetermined. The V end was cut by 4 bases, the J end by 4 bases, with 17 bases between. This CDR3 comprises 15 residues. The V gene's germline CDR1 is LNHNV and CDR2 YYDKDF (reference sequence). The CDR3 protein is CATSKPGSLVYEQYF. The CDR3 DNA reads TGTGCCACCAGCAAGCCAGGTTCCTTGGTTTACGAGCAGTACTTC.